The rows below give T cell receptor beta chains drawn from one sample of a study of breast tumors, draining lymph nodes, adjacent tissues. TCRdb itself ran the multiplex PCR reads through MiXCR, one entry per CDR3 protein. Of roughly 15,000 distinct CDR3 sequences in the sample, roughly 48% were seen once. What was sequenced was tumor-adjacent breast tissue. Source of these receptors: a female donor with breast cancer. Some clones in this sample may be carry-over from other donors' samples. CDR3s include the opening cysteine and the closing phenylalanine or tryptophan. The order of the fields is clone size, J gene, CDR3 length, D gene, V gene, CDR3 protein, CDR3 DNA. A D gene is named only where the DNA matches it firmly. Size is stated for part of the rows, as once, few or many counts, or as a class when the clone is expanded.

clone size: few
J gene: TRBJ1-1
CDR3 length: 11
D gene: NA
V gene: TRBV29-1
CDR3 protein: CSVAQNTEAFF
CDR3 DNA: TGCAGCGTTGCCCAGAACACTGAAGCTTTCTTT

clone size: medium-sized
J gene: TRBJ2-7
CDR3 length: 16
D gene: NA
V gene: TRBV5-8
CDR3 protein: CASSPGVGTASYEQYF
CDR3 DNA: TGTGCCAGCAGCCCCGGGGTTGGGACTGCATCCTACGAGCAGTACTTC

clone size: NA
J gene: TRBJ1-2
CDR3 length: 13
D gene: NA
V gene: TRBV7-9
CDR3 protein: CASSLPNRDGYTF
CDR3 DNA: TGTGCCAGCAGCCTCCCGAACAGGGATGGCTACACCTTC

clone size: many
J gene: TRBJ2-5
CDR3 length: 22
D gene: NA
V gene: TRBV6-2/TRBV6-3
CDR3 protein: CASSYPHDSRDTIMLSQETQYF
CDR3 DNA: TGTGCCAGCAGTTACCCCCACGACAGTCGGGACACCATCATGCTGAGCCAAGAGACCCAGTACTTC

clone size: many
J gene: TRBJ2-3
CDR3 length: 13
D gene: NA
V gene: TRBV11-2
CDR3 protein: CASSFAGADTQYF
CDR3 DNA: TGTGCCAGCAGCTTTGCAGGGGCAGATACGCAGTATTTT

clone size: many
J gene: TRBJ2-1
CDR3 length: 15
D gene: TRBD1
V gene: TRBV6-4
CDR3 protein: CASSHPGQGYNEQFF
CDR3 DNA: TGTGCCAGCAGTCATCCGGGACAGGGGTACAATGAGCAGTTCTTC

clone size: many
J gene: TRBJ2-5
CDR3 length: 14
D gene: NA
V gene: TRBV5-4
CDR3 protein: CASSLTGSQETQYF
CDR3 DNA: TGTGCCAGCAGCTTGACAGGGAGCCAAGAGACCCAGTACTTC

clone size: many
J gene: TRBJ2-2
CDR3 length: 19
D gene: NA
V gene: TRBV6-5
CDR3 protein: CASSYSLNPVAVNTGELFF
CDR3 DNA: TGTGCCAGCAGTTACTCCCTTAACCCGGTGGCAGTGAACACCGGGGAGCTGTTTTTT

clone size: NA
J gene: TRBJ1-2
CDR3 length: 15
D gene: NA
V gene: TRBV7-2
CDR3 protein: CASSPQTGSRDGHTF
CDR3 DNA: TGTGCCAGCAGCCCTCAAACAGGATCGCGAGATGGGCACACCTTC

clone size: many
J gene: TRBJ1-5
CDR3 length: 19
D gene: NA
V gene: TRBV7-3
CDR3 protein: CASTQSGDGHPLYNQPQHF
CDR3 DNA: TGTGCCAGCACCCAATCCGGGGATGGCCATCCCCTCTACAATCAGCCCCAGCATTTT

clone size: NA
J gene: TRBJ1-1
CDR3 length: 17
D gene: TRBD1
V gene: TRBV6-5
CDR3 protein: CASSPQRGRDWNTEAFF
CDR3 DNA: TGTGCCAGCAGCCCTCAAAGGGGGCGGGACTGGAACACTGAAGCTTTCTTT

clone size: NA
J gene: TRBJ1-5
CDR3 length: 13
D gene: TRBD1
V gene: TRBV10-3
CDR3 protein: CAIRQGDGQPQHF
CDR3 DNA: TGTGCCATCCGTCAGGGGGACGGGCAGCCCCAGCATTTT

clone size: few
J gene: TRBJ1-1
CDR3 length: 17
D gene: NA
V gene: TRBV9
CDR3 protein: CASSPEGESGSNTEAFF
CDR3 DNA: TGTGCCAGCAGCCCAGAGGGGGAGTCTGGGTCGAACACTGAAGCTTTCTTT

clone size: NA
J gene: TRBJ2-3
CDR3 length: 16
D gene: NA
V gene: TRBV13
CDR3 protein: CASSDHGGRRTDTQYF
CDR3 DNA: TGTGCCAGCAGCGATCATGGGGGAAGGCGCACAGATACACAGTATTTT

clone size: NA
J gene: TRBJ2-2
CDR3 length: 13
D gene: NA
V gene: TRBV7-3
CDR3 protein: CASSPIGAGELFF
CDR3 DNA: TGTGCCAGCAGCCCCATAGGGGCCGGGGAGCTGTTTTTT

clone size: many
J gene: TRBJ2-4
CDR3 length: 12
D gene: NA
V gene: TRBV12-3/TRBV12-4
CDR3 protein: CASSQGIDIQYF
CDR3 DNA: TGTGCCAGCAGTCAGGGTATCGACATTCAGTACTTC

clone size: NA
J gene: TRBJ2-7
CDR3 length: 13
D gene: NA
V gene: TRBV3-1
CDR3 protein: CASKEVASYEQYF
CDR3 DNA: TGTGCCAGCAAGGAGGTGGCCTCCTACGAGCAGTACTTC

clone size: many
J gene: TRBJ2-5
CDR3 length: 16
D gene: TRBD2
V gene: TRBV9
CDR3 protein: CASSVFSGGALETQYF
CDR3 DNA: TGTGCCAGCAGCGTATTTAGCGGGGGGGCACTAGAGACCCAGTACTTC

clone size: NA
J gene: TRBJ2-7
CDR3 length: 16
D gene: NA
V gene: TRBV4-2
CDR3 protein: CASSQDSGSPSYEQYF
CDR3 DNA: TGTGCCAGCAGCCAAGATAGTGGCAGCCCCTCCTACGAGCAGTACTTC

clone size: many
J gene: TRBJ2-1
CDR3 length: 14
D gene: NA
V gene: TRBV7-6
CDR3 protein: CASSRGNTGNEQFF
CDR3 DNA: TGTGCCAGCAGCCGGGGGAATACGGGGAATGAGCAGTTCTTC

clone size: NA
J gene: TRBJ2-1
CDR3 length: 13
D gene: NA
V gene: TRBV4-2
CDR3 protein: CASSNSLGGGQFF
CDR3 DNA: TGTGCCAGCAGCAACTCCCTAGGCGGTGGGCAGTTCTTC

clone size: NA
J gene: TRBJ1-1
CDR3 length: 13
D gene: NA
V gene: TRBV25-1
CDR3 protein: CASSVTRDTEAFF
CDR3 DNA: TGTGCCAGCAGTGTAACCAGGGACACTGAAGCTTTCTTT

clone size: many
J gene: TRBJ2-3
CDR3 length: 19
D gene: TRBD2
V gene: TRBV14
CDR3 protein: CASSGRTRADTNPIHTQYF
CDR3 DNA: TGTGCCAGCAGCGGCCGGACTAGGGCGGATACAAACCCGATTCATACGCAGTATTTT

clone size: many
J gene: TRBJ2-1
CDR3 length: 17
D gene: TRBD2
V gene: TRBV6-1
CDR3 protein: CASSEGERGFAYNEQFF
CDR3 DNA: TGTGCCAGCAGTGAAGGCGAGCGGGGGTTCGCCTACAATGAGCAGTTCTTC

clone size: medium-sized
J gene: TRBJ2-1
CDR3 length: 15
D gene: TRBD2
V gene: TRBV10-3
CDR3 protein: CAIRMGGTADNEQFF
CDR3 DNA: TGTGCCATCAGGATGGGAGGGACGGCGGACAATGAGCAGTTCTTC

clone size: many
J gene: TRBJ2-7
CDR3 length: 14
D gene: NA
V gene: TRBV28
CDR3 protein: CASCGSGTTSEQYF
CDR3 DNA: TGTGCCAGCTGCGGGTCAGGCACTACGAGCGAGCAGTACTTC

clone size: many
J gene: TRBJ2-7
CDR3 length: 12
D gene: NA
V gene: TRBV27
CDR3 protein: CASSKGGYEQYF
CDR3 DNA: TGTGCCAGCAGTAAAGGGGGCTACGAGCAGTACTTC

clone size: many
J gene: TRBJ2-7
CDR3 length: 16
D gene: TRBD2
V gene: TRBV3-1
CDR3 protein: CASSRGLAGAPSEQYF
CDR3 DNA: TGTGCCAGCAGCCGGGGACTAGCGGGAGCCCCCAGCGAGCAGTACTTC

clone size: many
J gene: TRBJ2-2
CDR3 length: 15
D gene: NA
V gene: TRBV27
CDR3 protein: CASSLTGIGTGELFF
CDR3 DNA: TGTGCCAGCAGTCTAACGGGAATTGGCACCGGGGAGCTGTTTTTT

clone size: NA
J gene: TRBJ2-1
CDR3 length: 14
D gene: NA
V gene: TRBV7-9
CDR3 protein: CASSPSSRSYEQFF
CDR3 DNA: TGTGCCAGCAGCCCTTCTAGCCGCTCCTATGAGCAGTTCTTC

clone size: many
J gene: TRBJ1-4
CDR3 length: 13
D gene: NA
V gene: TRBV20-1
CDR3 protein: CSARDERNEKLFF
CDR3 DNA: TGCAGTGCTAGAGATGAGAGAAATGAAAAACTGTTTTTT

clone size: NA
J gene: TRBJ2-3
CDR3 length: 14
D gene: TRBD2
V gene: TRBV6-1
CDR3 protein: CASKTGGPGDTWYF
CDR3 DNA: TGTGCCAGCAAAACGGGAGGGCCGGGGGATACGTGGTATTTT

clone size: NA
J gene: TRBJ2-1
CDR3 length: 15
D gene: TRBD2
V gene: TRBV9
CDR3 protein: CASSALAVDYNEQFF
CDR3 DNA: TGTGCCAGCAGCGCTCTAGCGGTCGACTACAATGAGCAGTTCTTC

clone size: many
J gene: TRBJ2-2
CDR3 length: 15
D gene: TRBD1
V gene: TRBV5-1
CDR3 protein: CASSLYGTGNRELFF
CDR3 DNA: TGCGCCAGCAGCTTGTATGGGACAGGGAACCGGGAGCTGTTTTTT

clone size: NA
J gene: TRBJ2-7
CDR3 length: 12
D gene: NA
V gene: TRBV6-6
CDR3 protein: CASSYVDYEQYF
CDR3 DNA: TGTGCCAGCAGTTACGTTGATTACGAGCAGTACTTC

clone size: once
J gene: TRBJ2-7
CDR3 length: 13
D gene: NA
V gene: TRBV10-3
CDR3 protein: CAISLGSFYERYF
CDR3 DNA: TGTGCCATCAGCTTGGGCAGTTTCTACGAGCGGTACTTC

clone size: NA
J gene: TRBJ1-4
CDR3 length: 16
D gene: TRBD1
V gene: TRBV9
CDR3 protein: CASSVRVDREEEKLVF
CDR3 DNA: TGTGCCAGCAGCGTAAGGGTAGACAGGGAAGAGGAAAAACTGGTTTTC

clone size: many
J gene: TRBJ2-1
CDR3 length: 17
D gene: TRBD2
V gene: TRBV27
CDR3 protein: CASLLLAGGASYNEQFF
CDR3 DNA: TGTGCCAGCCTGCTCCTAGCGGGAGGGGCCTCCTACAATGAGCAGTTCTTC

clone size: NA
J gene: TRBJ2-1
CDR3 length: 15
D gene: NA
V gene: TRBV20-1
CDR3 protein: CSAREKGQGINEQFF
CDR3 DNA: TGCAGTGCTAGAGAAAAGGGGCAGGGGATCAATGAGCAGTTCTTC

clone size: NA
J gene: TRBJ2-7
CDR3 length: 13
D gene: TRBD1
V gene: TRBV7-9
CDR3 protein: CASSLRGQREQYF
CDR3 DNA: TGTGCCAGCAGCTTAAGGGGGCAGCGGGAGCAGTACTTC

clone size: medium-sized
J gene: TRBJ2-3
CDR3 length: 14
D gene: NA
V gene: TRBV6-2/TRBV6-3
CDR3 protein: CASSPPAYTDTQYF
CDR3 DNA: TGTGCCAGCAGCCCCCCGGCGTACACAGATACGCAGTATTTT

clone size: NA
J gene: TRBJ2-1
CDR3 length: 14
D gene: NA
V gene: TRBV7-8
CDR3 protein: CASSLRRERNEQFF
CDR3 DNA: TGTGCCAGCAGCTTACGTCGGGAGAGGAATGAGCAGTTCTTC

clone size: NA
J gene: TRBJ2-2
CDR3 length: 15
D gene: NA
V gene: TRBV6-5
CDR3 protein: CASSHSTDPQWELFF
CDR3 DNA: TGTGCCAGCAGTCACTCGACAGACCCTCAGTGGGAGCTGTTTTTT

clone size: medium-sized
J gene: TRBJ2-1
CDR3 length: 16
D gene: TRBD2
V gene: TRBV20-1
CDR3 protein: CSARAFGGSSYNEQFF
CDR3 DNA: TGCAGTGCTAGAGCCTTCGGCGGGAGCTCCTACAATGAGCAGTTCTTC

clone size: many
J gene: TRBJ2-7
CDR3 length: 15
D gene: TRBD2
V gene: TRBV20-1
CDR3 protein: CSAMWTSGGIYEQYF
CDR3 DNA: TGCAGTGCTATGTGGACTAGCGGGGGAATCTACGAGCAGTACTTC

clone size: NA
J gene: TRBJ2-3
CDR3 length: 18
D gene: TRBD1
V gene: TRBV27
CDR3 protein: CASSLSSFGTGSSDTQYF
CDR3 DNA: TGTGCCAGCAGTTTATCGTCATTCGGGACAGGGTCATCCGATACGCAGTATTTT

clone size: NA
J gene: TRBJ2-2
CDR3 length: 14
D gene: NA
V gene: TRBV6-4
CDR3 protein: CASSETANTGELFF
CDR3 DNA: TGTGCCAGCAGTGAAACAGCTAACACCGGGGAGCTGTTTTTT

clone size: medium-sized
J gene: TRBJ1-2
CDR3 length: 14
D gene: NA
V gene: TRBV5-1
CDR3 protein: CARPLTSPNYGYTF
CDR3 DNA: TGCGCCAGACCCCTAACTAGCCCTAACTATGGCTACACCTTC

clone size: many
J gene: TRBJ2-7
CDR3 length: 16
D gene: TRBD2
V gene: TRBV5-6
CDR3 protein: CASRPTSGRLNYEQYF
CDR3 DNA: TGTGCCAGCAGGCCCACTAGCGGGAGGCTCAACTACGAGCAGTACTTC

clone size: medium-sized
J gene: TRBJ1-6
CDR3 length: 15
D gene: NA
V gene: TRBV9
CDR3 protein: CASSPKTFPHSPLHF
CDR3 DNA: TGTGCCAGCAGCCCGAAGACATTTCCTCATTCACCCCTCCACTTT

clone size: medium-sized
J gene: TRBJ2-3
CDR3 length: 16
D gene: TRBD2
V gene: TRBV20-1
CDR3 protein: CSARGLTSGGADTQYF
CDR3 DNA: TGCAGTGCTAGAGGTTTGACTAGCGGGGGGGCAGATACGCAGTATTTT

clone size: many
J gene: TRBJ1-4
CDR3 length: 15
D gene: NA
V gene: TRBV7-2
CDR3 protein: CASSLVVGSNEKLFF
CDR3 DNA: TGTGCCAGCAGCTTAGTTGTCGGGTCTAATGAAAAACTGTTTTTT

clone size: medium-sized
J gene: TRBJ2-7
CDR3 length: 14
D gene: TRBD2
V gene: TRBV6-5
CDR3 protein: CASSYYGRLHEQYF
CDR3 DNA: TGTGCCAGCAGTTACTACGGGAGGTTGCACGAGCAGTACTTC

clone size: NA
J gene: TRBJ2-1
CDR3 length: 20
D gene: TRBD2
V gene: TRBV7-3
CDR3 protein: CASSLIPGLAGGRWYKEQFF
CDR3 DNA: TGTGCCAGCAGCCTAATACCCGGACTAGCGGGAGGTCGATGGTACAAAGAGCAGTTCTTC

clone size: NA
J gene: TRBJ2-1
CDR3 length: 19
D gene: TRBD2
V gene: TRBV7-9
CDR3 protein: CASSSTSGSPTYSYNEQFF
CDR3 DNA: TGTGCCAGCAGCTCGACTAGCGGGAGCCCAACTTACTCCTACAATGAGCAGTTCTTC

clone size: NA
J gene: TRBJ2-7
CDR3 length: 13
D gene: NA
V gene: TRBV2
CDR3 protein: CASYSELTYEQYF
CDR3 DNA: TGTGCCAGCTACTCCGAACTCACCTACGAGCAGTACTTC

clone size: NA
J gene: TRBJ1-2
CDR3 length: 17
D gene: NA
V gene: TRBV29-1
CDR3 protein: CSAVVSSSRTSNYGYTF
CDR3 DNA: TGCAGCGCTGTTGTTAGTAGCTCGAGGACGTCAAACTATGGCTACACCTTC

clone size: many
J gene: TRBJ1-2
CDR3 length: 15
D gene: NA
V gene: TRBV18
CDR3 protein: CASSLAGTGVYGYTF
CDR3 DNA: TGTGCCAGCTCACTAGCCGGGACGGGGGTCTATGGCTACACCTTC

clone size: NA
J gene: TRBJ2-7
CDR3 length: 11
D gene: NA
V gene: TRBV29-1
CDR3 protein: CSVAFSYEQYF
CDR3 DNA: TGCAGCGTTGCTTTCTCCTACGAGCAGTACTTC

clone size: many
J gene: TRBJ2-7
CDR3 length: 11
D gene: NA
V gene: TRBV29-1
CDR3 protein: CSVRQVYEQYF
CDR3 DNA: TGCAGCGTGCGACAGGTCTACGAGCAGTACTTC